The 12 T cell receptor beta chains in this list originate from one sample, sequenced in a study of blood T cell repertoires in COVID-19. Method: immunoSEQ multiplex PCR; TCRdb's copy keeps in-frame clones and lacks some. Of about 220,000 clones listed, around 85% are singletons. The sequenced sample consisted of PBMCs or T cells enriched from blood (not recorded which). The origin of the receptors is a woman in her forties with acute COVID-19.

V and J are TRBV28 and TRBJ1-3, with D unresolved. Germline V CDR1 and CDR2: MDHEN, SYDVKM. V lost 6 bases to trimming and J lost 0 bases, with 18 bases between them. This CDR3 is 17 amino acids long. The DNA of the CDR3 is TGTGCCAGCAGAAAAAGTGAAGCTTCCCGCTCTGGAAACACCATATATTTT. Amino acid sequence: CASRKSEASRSGNTIYF.

This clone appeared once. The rearrangement uses TRBV11-2 and TRBJ1-3; 8 positions agree with TRBD1. This CDR3 has 17 residues. The trim removed 2 bases at V and 4 bases at J, leaving 10 bases unmatched. CDR1 SGHAT and CDR2 FQNNGV come from the germline V gene. CDR3 region: CASSLPPTRDRGNTIYF. The DNA of the CDR3 is TGTGCCAGCAGCTTACCCCCCACCCGGGACAGGGGAAACACCATATATTTT.

The chain carries TRBV11-2 and TRBJ2-3, with D uncertain. CDR1 SGHAT and CDR2 FQNNGV come from the germline V gene. The CDR3 totals 15 residues. Trimming shortened V by 4 bases and J by 2 bases, and 13 bases separated the two germline ends. CDR3 loop: CASSSPAANTDTQYF. The CDR3 nucleotides read TGTGCCAGCAGCTCCCCGGCGGCCAACACAGATACGCAGTATTTT. The variable domain in full, completed from reference TRBV11-2 and TRBJ2-3, reads EAGVAQSPRYKIIEKRQSVAFWCNPISGHATLYWYQQILGQGPKLLIQFQNNGVVDDSQLPKDRFSAERLKGVDSTLKIQPAKLEDSAVYLCASSSPAANTDTQYFGPGTRLTVL.

The CDR3 here is CASSPGQGEDGYTF. The CDR3, as DNA: TGCGCCAGCAGCCCGGGACAGGGGGAAGATGGCTACACCTTC. The chain links TRBV4-1 to TRBJ1-2; 11 nucleotides line up with TRBD1. The CDR3 consists of 14 residues. Trimming took 4 bases from V and 6 from J; bases not matched to a gene: 4. Germline V lookup: CDR1 MGHRA, CDR2 YSYEKL.

CDR3 in DNA: TGTGCCAGCAGCCAGGGGCTGCAAGCAAACACTGAAGCTTTCTTT. Encoded protein: CASSQGLQANTEAFF. This sequence joins TRBV7-8 and TRBJ1-1, with D possibly TRBD1 on 6 matching bases. Trimming removed 5 bases at V and 2 bases at J, with 15 bases between. Germline values: CDR1 SGHVS, CDR2 FQNEAQ. The CDR3 totals 15 residues.

This clone has just one count. The CDR3 nucleotides read TGTGCCAGCAGCTTAAGGCTAGGAGAGACCCAGTACTTC. Translation: CASSLRLGETQYF. This chain uses TRBV11-2 with TRBJ2-5; no firm D call. Deletions cut 2 bases from V and 4 bases from J, with 8 bases between. CDR1 and CDR2 from the germline V gene are SGHAT and FQNNGV. The CDR3 loop spans 13 amino acids. The entire variable domain, with the rest obtained from reference TRBV11-2 and TRBJ2-5, is as follows: EAGVAQSPRYKIIEKRQSVAFWCNPISGHATLYWYQQILGQGPKLLIQFQNNGVVDDSQLPKDRFSAERLKGVDSTLKIQPAKLEDSAVYLCASSLRLGETQYFGPGTRLLVL.

The chain uses TRBV7-6 and TRBJ1-6; D ambiguous. Germline V CDR1 and CDR2: SGHVS, FNYEAQ. The CDR3 runs to 12 residues. Deletions cut 5 bases from V and 10 bases from J, with 9 bases between. In nucleotides, the CDR3 is TGTGCCAGCAGCCAAGCCCAATCACCCCTCCACTTT. Amino acid sequence: CASSQAQSPLHF.

Details on this clone: A much larger clone lies one base from this, so it may be a read error. The chain combines TRBV4-2 with TRBJ1-1; D gene ambiguous. Germline V CDR1 and CDR2: LGHNA, YNFKEQ. There are 13 residues in the CDR3. V was clipped by 2 bases and J by 1 base, with 5 bases between them. For the CDR3, the DNA is TGTGCCAGCAGCCAAACGGGGAACACTGAAGCTTTCTTT. It is translated as CASSQTGNTEAFF.

The CDR3 coding sequence is TGTGCCAGTAGTGTCCGACAGCGTAGAACAGCAACTAATGAAAAACTGTTTTTT. This encodes CASSVRQRRTATNEKLFF. The rearrangement uses TRBV19 and TRBJ1-4, with a possible D match to TRBD1 (5 bases). CDR1 is LNHDA, CDR2 SQIVND, per germline (reference sequence). The CDR3 contains 18 residues. V shed 5 bases and J shed 0 bases, with 19 bases lying between them.

The chain links TRBV27 to TRBJ2-7; 10 nucleotides match TRBD2. The junction had 9 bases not matched to a gene; V was cut back by 1 base and J by 6 bases. CDR1 and CDR2 from the germline V gene are MNHEY and SMNVEV (reference sequence). The CDR3 spans 16 residues. In DNA form, the CDR3 reads TGTGCCAGCAGTTTATGGGGGGCTAGCGGGAGTGCCGAGCAGTACTTC. It translates to CASSLWGASGSAEQYF.

The sample holds one count of this clone. The chain is built from TRBV6-5 and TRBJ1-5; perhaps TRBD1 as D (5 bases). V lost 2 bases and J lost 7, with 12 bases in between. This CDR3 is 14 amino acids long. CDR1 and CDR2 from the germline V gene are MNHEY and SVGAGI. The CDR3 DNA is TGTGCCAGCAGTTACGGGGGGGGAGGACAGCCCCAGCATTTT. Its protein is CASSYGGGGQPQHF.

The rearrangement uses TRBV4-1 and TRBJ1-1; 8 bases align to TRBD1. CDR1 and CDR2 (germline): MGHRA, YSYEKL. This CDR3 contains 15 residues. V lost 3 bases and J lost 6; bases outside the gene matches: 9. CDR3 bases: TGCGCCAGCAGCCACCCGGACAGGGAGGGGGCTGAAGCTTTCTTT. It specifies CASSHPDREGAEAFF.